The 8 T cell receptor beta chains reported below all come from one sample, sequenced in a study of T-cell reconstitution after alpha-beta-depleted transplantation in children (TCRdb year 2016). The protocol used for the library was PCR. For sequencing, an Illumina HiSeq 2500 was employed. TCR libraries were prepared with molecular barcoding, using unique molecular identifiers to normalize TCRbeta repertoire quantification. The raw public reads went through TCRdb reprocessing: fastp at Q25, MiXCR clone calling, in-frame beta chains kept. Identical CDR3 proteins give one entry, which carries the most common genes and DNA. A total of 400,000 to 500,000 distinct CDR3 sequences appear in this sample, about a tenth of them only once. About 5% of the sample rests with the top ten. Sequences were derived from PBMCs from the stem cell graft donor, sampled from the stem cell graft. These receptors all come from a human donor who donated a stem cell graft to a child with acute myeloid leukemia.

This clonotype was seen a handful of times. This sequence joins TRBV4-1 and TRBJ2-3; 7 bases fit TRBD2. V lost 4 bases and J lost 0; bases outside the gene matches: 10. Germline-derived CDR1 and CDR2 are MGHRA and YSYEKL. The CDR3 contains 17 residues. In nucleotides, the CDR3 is TGCGCCAGCAGCCGGCTTTGGGGGGGTCCCAGCACAGATACGCAGTATTTT. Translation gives CASSRLWGGPSTDTQYF.

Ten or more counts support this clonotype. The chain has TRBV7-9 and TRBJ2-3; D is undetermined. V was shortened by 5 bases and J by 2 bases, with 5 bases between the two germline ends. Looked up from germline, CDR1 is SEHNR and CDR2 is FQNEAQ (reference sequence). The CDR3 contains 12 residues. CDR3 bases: TGTGCCAGCAGCGTGCACACAGATACGCAGTATTTT. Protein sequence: CASSVHTDTQYF.

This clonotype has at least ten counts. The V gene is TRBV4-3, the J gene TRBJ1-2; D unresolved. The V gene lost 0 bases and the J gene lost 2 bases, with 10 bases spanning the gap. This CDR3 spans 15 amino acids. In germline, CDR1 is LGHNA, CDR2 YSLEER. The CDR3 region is CASSQDFGGNYGYTF. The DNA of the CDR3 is TGCGCCAGCAGCCAAGATTTCGGCGGCAACTATGGCTACACCTTC.

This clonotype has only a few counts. CDR3 in amino acids: CASSLAGSPYNEQFF. CDR3 nucleotides: TGTGCCAGCAGCTTAGCAGGGTCTCCCTACAATGAGCAGTTCTTC. The chain joins TRBV7-2 to TRBJ2-1; D call uncertain. Per the germline V gene, CDR1 is SGHTA and CDR2 is FQGNSA. V was pared by 0 bases and J by 2 bases, with 8 bases between. The CDR3 spans 15 residues.

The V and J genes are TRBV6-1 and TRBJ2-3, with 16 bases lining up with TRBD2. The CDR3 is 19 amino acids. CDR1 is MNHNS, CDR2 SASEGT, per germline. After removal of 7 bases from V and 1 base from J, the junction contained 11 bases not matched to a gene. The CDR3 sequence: CASNPTGTSGGARTDTQYF. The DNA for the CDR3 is TGTGCCAGCAACCCGACCGGGACTAGCGGGGGGGCCCGCACAGATACGCAGTATTTT.

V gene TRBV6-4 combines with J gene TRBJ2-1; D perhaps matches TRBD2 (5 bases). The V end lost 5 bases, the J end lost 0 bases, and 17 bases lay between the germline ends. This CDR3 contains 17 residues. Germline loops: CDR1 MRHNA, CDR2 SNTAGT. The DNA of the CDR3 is TGTGCCAGCAGTAGCATCGGGGTGGGGAGCTCCTACAATGAGCAGTTCTTC. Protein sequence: CASSSIGVGSSYNEQFF.

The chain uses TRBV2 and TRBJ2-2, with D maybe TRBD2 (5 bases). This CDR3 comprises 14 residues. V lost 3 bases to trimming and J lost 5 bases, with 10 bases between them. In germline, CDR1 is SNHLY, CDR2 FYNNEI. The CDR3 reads CASSDEGVTGELFF. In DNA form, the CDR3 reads TGTGCCAGCAGTGATGAGGGAGTTACCGGGGAGCTGTTTTTT. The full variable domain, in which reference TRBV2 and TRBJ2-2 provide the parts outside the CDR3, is EPEVTQTPSHQVTQMGQEVILRCVPISNHLYFYWYRQILGQKVEFLVSFYNNEISEKSEIFDDQFSVERPDGSNFTLKIRSTKLEDSAMYFCASSDEGVTGELFFGEGSRLTVL.

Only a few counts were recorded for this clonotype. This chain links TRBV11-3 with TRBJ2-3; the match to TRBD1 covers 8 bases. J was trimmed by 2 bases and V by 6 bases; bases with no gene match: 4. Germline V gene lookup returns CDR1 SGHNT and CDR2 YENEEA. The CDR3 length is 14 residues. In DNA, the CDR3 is TGTGCCAGCAGTCAGGGGGCTAACACAGATACGCAGTATTTT. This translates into CASSQGANTDTQYF.